This TCR beta chain was observed in a study of identical twins. Findings and caveats of the study: Not following the same donors, the study drew its conclusions from cross-sectional statistical analysis.

Germline lookup yields CDR1 MNHNS and CDR2 SASEGT. Deletions cut 6 bases from V and 3 bases from J, with 15 bases between. The CDR3 is 15 residues long. TCRdb independently ran MiXCR on the 5' RACE reads; one entry per CDR3 protein. The data show about 280,000 distinct CDR3 sequences, with 8% to 9% seen just once and 2.1% held by the top ten. To note about this clonotype: Antigen unknown.

These same data were also listed under a study on yellow fever vaccine responses in identical twins.

This clonotype was obtained from a woman under 30 in good health. Sequenced material: memory (CD45RO+) T cells sorted from blood. The gene calls are TRBV6-1 and TRBJ2-1; TRBD2 might be the D (6 bases). The CDR3 nucleotides are TGTGCCAGCAGGGGACTGGGGTTTAACTACAATGAGCAGTTCTTC. Translation: CASRGLGFNYNEQFF.